The rows below give T cell receptor beta chains drawn from one sample of a study of PD-1 blockade in mismatch repair-deficient tumors. Here immunoSEQ multiplex PCR was the method, and the copy in TCRdb shows in-frame clones only, minus some. The table records 120,000 or so clones, about 85% of them present only once. Sequencing was performed on peripheral blood, taken 44 weeks after starting pembrolizumab. The receptors were gathered from an adult with mismatch repair-deficient cancer. Each CDR3 is given with its conserved first and last residue.

v_call cdr3_aa
TRBV30 CAWGQGGGYEQYF
TRBV10-3 CAISESWDRGPSGNTIYF
TRBV4-3 CASSPRVGYEQYF
TRBV5-6 CASSLVRGAAPGYTF
TRBV5-4 CASSLGPGRGQPQHF
TRBV4-1 CASSQTGVSYEQYF
TRBV29-1 CSVIYRDLRGYTF
TRBV2 CASSPGTAYGYTF
TRBV6-5 CASKRNRANQPQHF
TRBV7-9 CASITGLAGSDTQYF
TRBV6-6 CASSYQRANINEQFF
TRBV5-1 CASSVGQGLDEQYF